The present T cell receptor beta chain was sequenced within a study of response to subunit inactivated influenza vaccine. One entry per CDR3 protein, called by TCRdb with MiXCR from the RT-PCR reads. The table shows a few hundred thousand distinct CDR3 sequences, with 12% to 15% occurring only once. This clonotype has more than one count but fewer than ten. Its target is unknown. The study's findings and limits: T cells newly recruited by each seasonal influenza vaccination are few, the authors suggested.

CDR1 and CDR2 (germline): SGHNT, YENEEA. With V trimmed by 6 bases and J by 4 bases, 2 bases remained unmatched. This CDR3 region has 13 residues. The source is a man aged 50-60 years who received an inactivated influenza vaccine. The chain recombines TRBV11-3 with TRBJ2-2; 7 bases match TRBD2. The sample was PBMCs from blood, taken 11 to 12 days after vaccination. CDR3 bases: TGTGCCAGCAGAGCGGGACCCACCGGGGAGCTGTTTTTT. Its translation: CASRAGPTGELFF.